Listed here is a single T cell receptor beta chain. This CDR3 is 17 amino acids long. These data come from a study of CXCR3-negative and CXCR3-positive naive CD8 T cells. Each TRB cDNA library was prepared by 5' RACE (with UMI labels). Following a re-call of the 5' RACE reads, TCRdb has one entry per CDR3 protein and lacks DNA. The sample features over 100,000 distinct CDR3 sequences, with about 0.3% in its top ten. The sequence came from a human donor in good health. Some clones in this sample may be carry-over from other donors' samples. The source material was naive CXCR3- CD8+ T cells from blood. As for subset: CD45RO-CCR7+CD27+CD95- naive CD8+ T cells lacking CXCR3 (TNR3-). The V call is TRBV12-3 or TRBV12-4, the J call TRBJ2-3; checking the TCRdb D call of TRBD2 is not possible without DNA. CDR3 protein: CASSSTSGGSSTDTQYF.